This T cell receptor (beta chain) is drawn from a study of response to subunit inactivated influenza vaccine. Study-level points and caveats: Authors suggested seasonal influenza vaccinations each recruit few new T cells.

On this clonotype itself: No antigen is known for it.

TCRdb passed the RT-PCR reads through MiXCR, listing each CDR3 protein once. The data show 500,000 to 600,000 distinct CDR3 sequences, about 15% seen once. Germline-derived CDR1 and CDR2 are KGHDR and SFDVKD. The CDR3 length is 14 residues. V lost 7 bases to trimming and J lost 4 bases, with 15 bases between them. The V call is TRBV24-1, the J call TRBJ1-1; D gene unclear. The specimen comprised CD4+ T cells sorted from PBMCs, sampled around 25 months after vaccination. The sequence was collected from a man aged 45-69 years who received an inactivated influenza vaccine. CDR3 nucleotide sequence: TGTGCCACCAGAGATGAGGGAATTGGCACTGAAGCTTTCTTT. Residues: CATRDEGIGTEAFF.